This T cell receptor beta chain was profiled in a study of T cell repertoires in cytomegalovirus infection (dated by TCRdb to the late 2010s). As for the study more broadly: The peptide stimulations were aimed at well-studied HLA-B-restricted epitopes as well as recently identified HLA-C-restricted CMV epitopes, whose presentation resists viral immunomodulation. Donor HLA type was relevant to the analysis, as public TCR beta signatures indicated carriage of CMV infection together with the matching HLA type.

This clonotype came up a few times. Its specific antigen is unknown. The record has no base qualities; no much larger clone is one base away. This specimen's treatment or condition label, interpreted: in vitro stimulation with specific CMV peptide epitopes to enrich CMV-specific T cells. Sequencing was carried out with an Illumina HiSeq 1500. The public reads were run again by TCRdb, first through fastp at Q25 and then through MiXCR, and only productive beta chains were kept. One record per CDR3 amino acid sequence lists the most common genes and DNA. The sample table shows some 62,000 distinct CDR3 sequences, and around 20% are seen once. The biggest ten clones account for under 85% of the sample. What the research found in general, with its limitations: The ex vivo response was dominated by HLA-C-restricted CMV-specific TCR beta clonotypes, which also provided the single most frequent clonotype in two of eight donors. Carriers of CMV infection plus the relevant HLA type were discriminated by the cumulative frequency of public TCR beta family members in the study cohort and in an independent 352-donor cohort.

The CDR3, cysteine through phenylalanine, is 15 amino acids long. CDR3 DNA is the only sequence kept; it has 45 bases, read in frame from the first base. The V end loses 5 bases and the J end loses 4 bases, and a stretch of 17 bases separates them. The germline V gene (reference sequence) sets CDR1 to SEHNR and CDR2 to FQNEAQ. This clonotype was obtained from a human donor in good health (CMV status not recorded). Some clones in this sample may be carry-over from other donors' samples. Recombination joined TRBV7-9 with TRBJ1-2; a tentative D call is TRBD1 (6 bases match). Source: CD8+ T cells from cultured PBMCs, taken from culture after CMV antigen stimulation. The CDR3: CASSLGVGAGYGYTF. The nucleotide sequence reads as follows: TGTGCCAGCAGCCTCGGGGTGGGGGCTGGCTATGGCTACACCTTC.